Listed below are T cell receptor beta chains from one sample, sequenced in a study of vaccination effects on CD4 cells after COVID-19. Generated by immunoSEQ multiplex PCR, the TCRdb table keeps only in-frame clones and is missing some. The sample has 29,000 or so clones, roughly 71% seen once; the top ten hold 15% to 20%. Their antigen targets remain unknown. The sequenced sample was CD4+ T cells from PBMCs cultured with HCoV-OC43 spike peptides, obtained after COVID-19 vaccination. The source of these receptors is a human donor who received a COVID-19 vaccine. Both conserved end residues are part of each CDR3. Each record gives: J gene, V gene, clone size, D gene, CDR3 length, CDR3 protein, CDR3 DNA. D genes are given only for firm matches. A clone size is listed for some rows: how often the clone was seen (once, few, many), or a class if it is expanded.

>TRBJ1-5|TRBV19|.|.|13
CASSQNSNQPQHF
TGTGCCAGTAGCCAGAATAGCAATCAGCCCCAGCATTTT
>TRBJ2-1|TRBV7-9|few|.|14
CASSLVVGYNEQFF
TGTGCCAGCAGCTTAGTTGTCGGTTACAATGAGCAGTTCTTC
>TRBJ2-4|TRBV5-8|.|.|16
CASSFGRTQAKNIQYF
TGTGCCAGCAGCTTCGGGCGCACACAAGCCAAAAACATTCAGTACTTC
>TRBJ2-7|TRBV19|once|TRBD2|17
CASSIGRLAGDVYEQYF
TGTGCCAGTAGTATTGGAAGGCTAGCGGGGGACGTCTACGAGCAGTACTTC
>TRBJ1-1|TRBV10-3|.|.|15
CAISESVYREAEAFF
TGTGCCATCAGTGAGTCCGTCTATCGGGAGGCTGAAGCTTTCTTT
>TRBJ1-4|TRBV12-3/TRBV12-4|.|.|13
CASSSNSGEKLFF
TGTGCCAGCAGTTCCAACAGTGGTGAAAAACTGTTTTTT
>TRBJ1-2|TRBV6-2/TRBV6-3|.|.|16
CASSPRGGADIYGYTF
TGTGCCAGCAGTCCGCGAGGGGGTGCGGATATCTATGGCTACACCTTC
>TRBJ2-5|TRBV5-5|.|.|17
CASSLAPMRGVQETQYF
TGTGCCAGCAGCTTGGCCCCTATGAGGGGGGTTCAAGAGACCCAGTACTTC
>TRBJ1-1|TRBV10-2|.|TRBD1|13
CASSTDRYTEAFF
TGCGCCAGCTCTACGGACAGGTACACTGAAGCTTTCTTT
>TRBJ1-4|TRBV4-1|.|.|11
CATGLGEKLFF
TGCGCCACGGGACTCGGGGAAAAACTGTTTTTT
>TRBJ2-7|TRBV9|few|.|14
CASSVEGQGLTQYF
TGTGCCAGCAGCGTAGAAGGGCAGGGCCTTACGCAGTACTTC
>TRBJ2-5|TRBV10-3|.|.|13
CAIARGAQETQYF
TGTGCCATCGCACGGGGGGCCCAAGAGACCCAGTACTTC
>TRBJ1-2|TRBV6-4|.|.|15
CASSDSGTLNYGYTF
TGTGCCAGCAGTGACTCCGGGACACTGAACTATGGCTACACCTTC
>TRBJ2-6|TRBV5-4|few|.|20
CASSLSKLETLISGANVLTF
TGTGCCAGCAGCTTGTCAAAACTAGAAACCTTAATCTCTGGGGCCAACGTCCTGACTTTC
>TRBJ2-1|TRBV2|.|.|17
CASPNPSRGAAYNEQFF
TGTGCCAGCCCAAACCCTTCCCGGGGGGCGGCCTACAATGAGCAGTTCTTC
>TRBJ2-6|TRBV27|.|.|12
CASSSGANVLTF
TGTGCCAGCAGCTCTGGGGCCAACGTCCTGACTTTC
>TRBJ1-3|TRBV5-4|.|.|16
CASSVAGTISGNTIYF
TGTGCCAGCAGCGTTGCCGGGACGATCTCTGGAAACACCATATATTTT
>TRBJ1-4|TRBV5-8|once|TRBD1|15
CASSGRDSYNEKLFF
TGTGCCAGCAGCGGACGGGACAGCTATAATGAAAAACTGTTTTTT
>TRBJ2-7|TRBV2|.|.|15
CASSESLFGDYEQYF
TGTGCCAGCAGTGAAAGCCTGTTTGGGGACTACGAGCAGTACTTC
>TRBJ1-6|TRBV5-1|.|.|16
CASSLAWGALNSPLHF
TGCGCCAGCAGCTTGGCCTGGGGGGCTCTTAATTCACCCCTCCACTTT
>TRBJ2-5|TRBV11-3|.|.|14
CASSSRWEQETQYF
TGTGCCAGCAGCTCACGGTGGGAGCAAGAGACCCAGTACTTC
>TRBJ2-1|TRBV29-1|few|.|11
CSVGWGHEQFF
TGCAGCGTTGGGTGGGGGCATGAGCAGTTCTTC
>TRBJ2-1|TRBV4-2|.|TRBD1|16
CASSQDGTGASNEQFF
TGTGCCAGCAGCCAAGACGGGACAGGTGCCTCCAATGAGCAGTTCTTC
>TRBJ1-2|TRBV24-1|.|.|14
CATSDTGIGYGYTF
TGTGCCACCAGTGATACAGGGATCGGCTATGGCTACACCTTC
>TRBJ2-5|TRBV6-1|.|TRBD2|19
CASSEPGTSGSLVQETQYF
TGTGCCAGCAGTGAACCGGGGACTAGCGGGAGTCTGGTCCAAGAGACCCAGTACTTC
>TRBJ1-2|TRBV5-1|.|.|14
CASSLEMGNYGYTF
TGCGCCAGCAGCTTGGAGATGGGGAACTATGGCTACACCTTC
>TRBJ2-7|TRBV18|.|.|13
CASSPLEGAEQYF
TGTGCCAGCTCACCATTGGAAGGGGCCGAGCAGTACTTC
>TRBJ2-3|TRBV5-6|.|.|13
CASSLWMSDTQYF
TGTGCCAGCAGCTTATGGATGTCAGATACGCAGTATTTT
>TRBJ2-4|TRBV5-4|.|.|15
CASSLAGAAKNIQYF
TGTGCCAGCAGCTTGGCCGGGGCAGCCAAAAACATTCAGTACTTC
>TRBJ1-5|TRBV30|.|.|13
CAWQGSENQPQHF
TGTGCCTGGCAGGGGTCTGAGAATCAGCCCCAGCATTTT
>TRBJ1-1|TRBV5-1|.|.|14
CASSVQAGNTEAFF
TGCGCCAGCAGCGTACAGGCGGGGAACACTGAAGCTTTCTTT
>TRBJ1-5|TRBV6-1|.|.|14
CASSESGGRQPQHF
TGTGCCAGCAGTGAATCGGGGGGCCGTCAGCCCCAGCATTTT
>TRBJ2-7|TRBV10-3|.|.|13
CAIRGGTLNEQYF
TGTGCCATCAGGGGGGGAACTCTCAACGAGCAGTACTTC
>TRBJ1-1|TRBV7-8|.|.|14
CASSLAAGDTEAFF
TGTGCCAGCAGCTTAGCTGCAGGGGACACTGAAGCTTTCTTT
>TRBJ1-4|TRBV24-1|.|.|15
CATSGGGGTNEKLFF
TGTGCCACCAGTGGCGGCGGGGGGACTAATGAAAAACTGTTTTTT
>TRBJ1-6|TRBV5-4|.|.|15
CASSLDPGKSSPLHF
TGTGCCAGCAGCTTGGACCCAGGGAAGAGTTCACCCCTCCACTTT
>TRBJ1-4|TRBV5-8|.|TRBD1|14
CASRSGTEFEKLFF
TGTGCCAGCAGGTCCGGGACAGAGTTTGAAAAACTGTTTTTT
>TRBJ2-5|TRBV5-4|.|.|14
CASSGSDNQETQYF
TGTGCCAGCAGTGGTTCGGACAACCAAGAGACCCAGTACTTC
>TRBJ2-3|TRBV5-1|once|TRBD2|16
CASSLGLAGDTDTQYF
TGCGCCAGCAGCCTAGGACTAGCGGGGGACACAGATACGCAGTATTTT
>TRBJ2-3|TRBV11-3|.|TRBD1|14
CASSQGQTIDTQYF
TGTGCCAGCAGCCAGGGACAGACTATAGATACGCAGTATTTT
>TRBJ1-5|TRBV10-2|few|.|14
CASSLDRPSGPQHF
TGCGCCAGCAGCCTCGACAGGCCCAGTGGGCCCCAGCATTTT
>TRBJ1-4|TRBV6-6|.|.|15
CASSSNTGRREKLFF
TGTGCCAGCAGTTCCAACACCGGGAGGAGGGAAAAACTGTTTTTT
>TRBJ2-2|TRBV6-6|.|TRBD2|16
CASSYGASGLTGELFF
TGTGCCAGCAGTTACGGGGCTAGCGGGTTGACCGGGGAGCTGTTTTTT
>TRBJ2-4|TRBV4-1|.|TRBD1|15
CASSRLGQGKNIQYF
TGCGCCAGCAGCCGCCTGGGACAGGGAAAAAACATTCAGTACTTC
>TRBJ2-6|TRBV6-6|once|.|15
CASSDGHSGANVLTF
TGTGCCAGCAGTGACGGACACTCTGGGGCCAACGTCCTGACTTTC
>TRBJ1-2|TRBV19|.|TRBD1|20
CASRDLSFVGTGPILYGYTF
TGTGCCAGTCGCGATCTTAGTTTTGTCGGGACAGGGCCTATTCTATATGGCTACACCTTC
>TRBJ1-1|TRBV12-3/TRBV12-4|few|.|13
CASSPLSGTEAFF
TGTGCCAGCAGTCCCCTATCGGGCACTGAAGCTTTCTTT